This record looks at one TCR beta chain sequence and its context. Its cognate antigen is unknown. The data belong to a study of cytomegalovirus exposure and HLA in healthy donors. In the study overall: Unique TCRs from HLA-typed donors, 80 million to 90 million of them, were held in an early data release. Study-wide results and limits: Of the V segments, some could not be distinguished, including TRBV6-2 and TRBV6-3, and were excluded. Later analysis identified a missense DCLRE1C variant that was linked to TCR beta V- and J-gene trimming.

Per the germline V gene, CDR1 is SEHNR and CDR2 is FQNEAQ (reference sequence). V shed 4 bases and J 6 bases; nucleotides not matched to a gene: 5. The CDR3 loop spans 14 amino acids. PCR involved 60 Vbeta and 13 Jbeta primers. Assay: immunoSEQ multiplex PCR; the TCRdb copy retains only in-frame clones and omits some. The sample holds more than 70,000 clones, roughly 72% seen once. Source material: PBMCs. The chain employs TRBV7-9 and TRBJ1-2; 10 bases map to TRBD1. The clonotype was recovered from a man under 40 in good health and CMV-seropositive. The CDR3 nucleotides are TGTGCCAGCAGCTCTCGACAGGGGGCGGATGGCTACACCTTC. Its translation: CASSSRQGADGYTF. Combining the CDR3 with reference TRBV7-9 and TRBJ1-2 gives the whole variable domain DTGVSQNPRHKITKRGQNVTFRCDPISEHNRLYWYRQTLGQGPEFLTYFQNEAQLEKSRLLSDRFSAERPKGSFSTLEIQRTEQGDSAMYLCASSSRQGADGYTFGSGTRLTVV.